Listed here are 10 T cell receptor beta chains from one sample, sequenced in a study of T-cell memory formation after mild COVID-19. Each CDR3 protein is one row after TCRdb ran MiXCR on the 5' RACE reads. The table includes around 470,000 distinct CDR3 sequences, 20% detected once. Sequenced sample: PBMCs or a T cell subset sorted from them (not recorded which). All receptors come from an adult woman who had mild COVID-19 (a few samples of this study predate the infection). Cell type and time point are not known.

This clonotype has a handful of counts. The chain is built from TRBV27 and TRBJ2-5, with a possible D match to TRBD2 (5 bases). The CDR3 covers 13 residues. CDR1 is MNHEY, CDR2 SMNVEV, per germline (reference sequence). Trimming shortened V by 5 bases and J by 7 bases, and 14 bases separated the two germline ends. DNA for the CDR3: TGTGCCAGCAGTCTGAGGGTGACGGGGACCCAGTACTTC. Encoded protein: CASSLRVTGTQYF.

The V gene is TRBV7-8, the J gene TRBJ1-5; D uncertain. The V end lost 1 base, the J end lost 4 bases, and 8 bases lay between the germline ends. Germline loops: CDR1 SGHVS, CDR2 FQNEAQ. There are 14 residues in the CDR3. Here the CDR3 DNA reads TGTGCCAGCAGCTTAGATCCGGGGAATCAGCCCCAGCATTTT. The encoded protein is CASSLDPGNQPQHF.

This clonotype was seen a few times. CDR3 bases: TGCAGCGTTGAATCCCAGGCTAGCGGGAGTTGGATTTCCTACAATGAGCAGTTCTTC. Translated: CSVESQASGSWISYNEQFF. The gene calls are TRBV29-1 and TRBJ2-1; 10 nucleotides align to TRBD2. The V segment lost 2 bases and the J segment 1 base; nucleotides outside the gene matches: 14. Germline loops: CDR1 SQVTM, CDR2 ANQGSEA. The CDR3 sequence is 19 residues long.

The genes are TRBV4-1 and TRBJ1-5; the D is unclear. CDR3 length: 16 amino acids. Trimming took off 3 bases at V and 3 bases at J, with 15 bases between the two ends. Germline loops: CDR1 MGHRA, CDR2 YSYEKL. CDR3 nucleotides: TGCGCCAGCAGCCACCGCCTAGGTGGGAACAATCAGCCCCAGCATTTT. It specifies CASSHRLGGNNQPQHF.

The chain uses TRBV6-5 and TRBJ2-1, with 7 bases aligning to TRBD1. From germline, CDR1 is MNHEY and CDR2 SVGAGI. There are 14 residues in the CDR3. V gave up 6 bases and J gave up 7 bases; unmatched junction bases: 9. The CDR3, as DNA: TGTGCCAGCAGCCACTCGACAGGGCGTAATGAGCAGTTCTTC. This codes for CASSHSTGRNEQFF.

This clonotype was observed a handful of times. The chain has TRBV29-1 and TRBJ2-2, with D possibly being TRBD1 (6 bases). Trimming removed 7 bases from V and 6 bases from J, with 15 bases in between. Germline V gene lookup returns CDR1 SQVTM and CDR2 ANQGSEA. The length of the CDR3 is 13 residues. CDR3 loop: CSAFRTEAGELFF. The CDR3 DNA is TGCAGCGCTTTCAGGACAGAGGCCGGGGAGCTGTTTTTT.

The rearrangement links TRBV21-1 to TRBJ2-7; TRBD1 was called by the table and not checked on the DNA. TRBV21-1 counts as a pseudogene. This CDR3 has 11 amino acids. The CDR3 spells CAGQGHYEQYF. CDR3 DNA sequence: TGTGCCGGGCAGGGGCACTACGAGCAGTACTTC.

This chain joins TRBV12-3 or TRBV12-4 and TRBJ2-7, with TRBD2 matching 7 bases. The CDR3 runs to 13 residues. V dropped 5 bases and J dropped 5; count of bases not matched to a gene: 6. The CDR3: CASSRTRGDEQYF. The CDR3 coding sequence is TGTGCCAGCAGTCGGACTAGGGGAGACGAGCAGTACTTC.

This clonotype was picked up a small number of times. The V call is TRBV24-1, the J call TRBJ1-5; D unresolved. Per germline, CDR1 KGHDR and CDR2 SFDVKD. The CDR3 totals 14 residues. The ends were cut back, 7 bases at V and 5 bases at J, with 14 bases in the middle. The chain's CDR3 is CATSPGRAYQPQHF. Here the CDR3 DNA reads TGTGCCACCAGCCCTGGGAGGGCCTATCAGCCCCAGCATTTT.

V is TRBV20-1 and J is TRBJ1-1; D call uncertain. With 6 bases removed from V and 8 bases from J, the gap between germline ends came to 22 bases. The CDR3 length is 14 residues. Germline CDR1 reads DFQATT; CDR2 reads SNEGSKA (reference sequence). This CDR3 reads CSAGTPGPGVEAFF. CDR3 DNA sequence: TGCAGTGCGGGAACGCCGGGCCCTGGGGTGGAAGCTTTCTTT.